Listed below are T cell receptor beta chains from one sample, sequenced in a study of immune cell composition in non-small cell lung cancer. The assay was immunoSEQ multiplex PCR, and TCRdb's table has in-frame clones only and misses some. The data show roughly 3,400 clones, around 70% seen once. What was sequenced was non-adjacent lung tissue. The receptors come from a human donor with non-small cell lung cancer. Both conserved end residues are part of each CDR3.

TRBJ2-3	TRBV6-1	14	CAALQGSLADTQYF
TRBJ2-5	TRBV9	17	CASSVGVGTARQETQYF
TRBJ1-4	TRBV7-9	15	CASRLKGQPNEKLFF
TRBJ1-1	TRBV2	15	CASSEFRNRDTEAFF
TRBJ1-5	TRBV11-2	16	CASSPGGRGGNQPQHF
TRBJ2-7	TRBV5-1	16	CASSLGPTGGNYEQYF
TRBJ2-3	TRBV7-2	11	CASSSSHTQYF
TRBJ2-7	TRBV6-4	13	CASSEDVSGEQYF
TRBJ2-7	TRBV7-2	16	CASSLGLAGAGYEQYF
TRBJ2-7	TRBV7-9	14	CASSLTGVANEQYF
TRBJ2-5	TRBV11-2	17	CASSTRLAGGHRETQYF
TRBJ2-1	TRBV14	14	CASSQGGWGNEQFF
TRBJ2-6	TRBV28	15	CASYTQGAGANVLTF
TRBJ2-1	TRBV7-9	17	CASSSGLAGGRGNEQFF
TRBJ2-3	TRBV7-2	14	CASSSRLVSDTQYF
TRBJ1-1	TRBV28	15	CASSLPSHNRGEAFF
TRBJ2-3	TRBV30	15	CAWSVAGDSTDTQYF
TRBJ2-1	TRBV27	13	CAIGTTTYNEQFF
TRBJ2-5	TRBV2	12	CAGAGAGETQYF
TRBJ2-2	TRBV28	16	CASSLSGTGKNGELFF
TRBJ2-3	TRBV6-4	14	CASSEAGGTDTQYF
TRBJ1-1	TRBV5-6	14	CASSWTGGNTEAFF
TRBJ2-3	TRBV7-9	15	CASSLAGLATDTQYF
TRBJ2-2	TRBV7-2	15	CASSILAGGTGELFF
TRBJ2-7	TRBV7-3	15	CASNLWGGNPYEQYF
TRBJ2-5	TRBV7-2	17	CASSLGRAKQSQETQYF
TRBJ2-6	TRBV4-3	15	CASRPGHSGANVLTF
TRBJ2-7	TRBV6-5	15	CASSYSNRGPTEQYF
TRBJ2-3	TRBV7-2	14	CASSSQGTTDTQYF